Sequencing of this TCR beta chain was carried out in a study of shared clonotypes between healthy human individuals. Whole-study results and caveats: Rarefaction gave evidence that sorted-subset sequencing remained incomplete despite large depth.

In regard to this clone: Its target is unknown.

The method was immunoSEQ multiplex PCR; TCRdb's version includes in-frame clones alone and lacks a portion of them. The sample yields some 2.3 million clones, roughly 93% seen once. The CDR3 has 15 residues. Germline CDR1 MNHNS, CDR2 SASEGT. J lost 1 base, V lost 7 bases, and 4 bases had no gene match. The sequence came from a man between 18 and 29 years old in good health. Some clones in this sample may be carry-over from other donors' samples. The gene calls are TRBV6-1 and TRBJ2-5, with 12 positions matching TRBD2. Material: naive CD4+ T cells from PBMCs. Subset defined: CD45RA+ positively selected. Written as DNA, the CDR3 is TGTGCCAGCATCCGACTAGCGGGAGTCCAAGAGACCCAGTACTTC. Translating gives CASIRLAGVQETQYF.